These 14 T cell receptor beta chains share one sample of origin, sequenced in a study of identical twins. TCRdb passed the 5' RACE reads through MiXCR, listing each CDR3 protein once. The sample consists of some 900,000 distinct CDR3 sequences, roughly an eighth of them appearing once. These data were also filed under a second study, of yellow fever vaccine responses in identical twins.

The sample was PBMCs. Receptor source: a woman aged 18-29 years in good health.

The chain carries TRBV12-3 or TRBV12-4 and TRBJ2-7; D may match TRBD1 or TRBD2 (5 bases each). This CDR3 is built from 14 residues. V dropped 5 bases and J dropped 3 bases, with 14 bases sitting between them. The CDR3: CASSAGTRHYEQYF. The CDR3, as DNA: TGTGCCAGCAGTGCTGGGACCCGGCACTACGAGCAGTACTTC.

The V call is TRBV5-1, the J call TRBJ2-5, with 13 positions matching TRBD2. Germline V gene data show CDR1 as SGHRS and CDR2 as YFSETQ. This CDR3 is built from 19 residues. Trimming at V came to 1 base and at J to 5 bases, leaving 14 bases not matched to a gene. CDR3 protein: CASSLKLAGGPPHMETQYF. CDR3 bases: TGCGCCAGCAGCTTGAAACTAGCGGGAGGGCCCCCCCACATGGAGACCCAGTACTTC.

V is TRBV7-2 and J is TRBJ2-3; D possibly matches TRBD1 or TRBD2 (5 bases each). Germline CDR1 reads SGHTA; CDR2 reads FQGNSA. Trimming left V 2 bases short and J 8 bases short, with 20 bases between. The CDR3 extends over 16 amino acids. The CDR3 nucleotides are TGTGCCAGCAGCTTATTTGGTGGAACGGAGAGGGGTACGCAGTATTTT. Its protein is CASSLFGGTERGTQYF.

This clonotype has more than one count but fewer than ten. This chain connects TRBV12-1 to TRBJ2-7; the table's D call, TRBD1, has no DNA check behind it. TRBV12-1 is a known pseudogene. The CDR3 is made up of 15 amino acids. CDR3 in amino acids: CASSLAGDSPYEQYF. The DNA for the CDR3 is TGTGCCAGCAGCTTAGCAGGGGACAGTCCCTACGAGCAGTACTTC.

The chain combines TRBV19 with TRBJ2-7, with unresolved D. CDR3 length: 13 residues. Trimming stripped 10 bases from V and 0 bases from J, with 13 bases between. Germline V lookup: CDR1 LNHDA, CDR2 SQIVND (reference sequence). The CDR3 coding sequence is TGTGCCACTAATCGTCCGAACTCCTACGAGCAGTACTTC. It encodes CATNRPNSYEQYF.

V and J are TRBV3-1 and TRBJ2-7; maybe TRBD2 (5 bases). V dropped 0 bases and J dropped 6 bases, with 9 bases sitting between them. The CDR3 consists of 13 residues. CDR1 and CDR2 (germline): LGHDT, YNNKEL (reference sequence). In DNA, the CDR3 is TGTGCCAGCAGCCAAGATAACAGCGGCGAGCAGTACTTC. This gives the protein CASSQDNSGEQYF.

This clonotype was seen a few times. The chain has TRBV20-1 and TRBJ2-3, with 14 bases fitting TRBD2. The CDR3 is made up of 16 amino acids. V was clipped by 3 bases and J by 6 bases; unmatched bases: 8. Per germline, CDR1 DFQATT and CDR2 SNEGSKA (reference sequence). CDR3 DNA sequence: TGCAGTGCTAGCGATCGGACTAGCGGGAGGTGGGATACGCAGTATTTT. It codes for CSASDRTSGRWDTQYF.

This sequence joins TRBV15 and TRBJ2-3; maybe TRBD1 (6 bases). CDR1 LNHNV and CDR2 YYDKDF come from the germline V gene (reference sequence). This CDR3 has 15 residues. With 2 bases removed from V and 0 bases from J, the gap between germline ends came to 9 bases. The chain's CDR3 is CATSRTGQSTDTQYF. The CDR3 DNA reads TGTGCCACCAGCAGAACAGGACAGAGCACAGATACGCAGTATTTT.

The chain joins TRBV25-1 to TRBJ2-3; 9 positions agree with TRBD2. Germline values: CDR1 MGHDK, CDR2 SYGVNS. J was trimmed by 3 bases and V by 4 bases; bases with no gene match: 14. The CDR3 length is 18 residues. CDR3 sequence: CASSGEPTSGYPTDTQYF. The CDR3 DNA follows: TGTGCCAGCAGTGGGGAGCCAACTAGCGGGTATCCAACAGATACGCAGTATTTT.

In regard to this clonotype: At one boundary the junction diverges from the germline segment, which might be a read error. This rearrangement joins TRBV6-1 to TRBJ1-1; D might be TRBD1 (5 bases). CDR3 length equals 15 residues. In germline, CDR1 is MNHNS, CDR2 SASEGT. The CDR3 protein is CASSLGKRGTSEAFF. CDR3 bases: TGTGCCAGCAGCCTGGGGAAGCGAGGGACTTCTGAGGCTTTCTTT.

This clonotype occurred a few times. The chain couples TRBV10-2 to TRBJ2-1; tentative D call: TRBD2 (6 bases). The CDR3 loop spans 17 amino acids. CDR1 and CDR2 (germline): WSHSY, SAAADI. The ends were cut back, 0 bases at V and 10 bases at J, with 22 bases in the middle. The DNA for the CDR3 is TGCGCCAGCAGTGAGTCGATAGGGGACTTCCCCCGGAGGGAGCAGTTCTTC. It encodes CASSESIGDFPRREQFF.

The chain uses TRBV12-3 or TRBV12-4 and TRBJ1-4; 8 bases fit TRBD1. CDR3 size: 15 residues. The trim removed 6 bases at V and 3 bases at J, leaving 6 bases unmatched. In DNA form, the CDR3 reads TGTGCCAGCAGAGCCGGGACAGGCCCTAATGAAAAACTGTTTTTT. Its translation is CASRAGTGPNEKLFF.

This clonotype was detected a few times. The rearrangement uses TRBV27 and TRBJ2-5; tentative D call: TRBD2 (5 bases). Trimming stripped 5 bases from V and 6 bases from J, with 13 bases between. Germline CDR1 and CDR2: MNHEY and SMNVEV (reference sequence). The CDR3 loop spans 13 amino acids. This CDR3 is CASSNMEVKTQYF. CDR3 coding DNA: TGTGCCAGCAGTAACATGGAGGTGAAGACCCAGTACTTC.

There are a few counts of this clonotype. The chain couples TRBV2 to TRBJ1-5; TRBD1 is a possible D gene (5 bases). CDR3 length: 15 amino acids. Deletions cut 5 bases from V and 0 bases from J, with 11 bases between. Per the germline V gene, CDR1 is SNHLY and CDR2 is FYNNEI. CDR3: CASSKSGLSNQPQHF. CDR3 DNA: TGTGCCAGCAGTAAATCGGGGCTTAGCAATCAGCCCCAGCATTTT.